This T cell receptor beta chain was found in a study of T cell changes during pregnancy in multiple sclerosis. CDR3 length equals 14 residues. V lost 2 bases and J lost 7; bases outside the gene matches: 6. Germline V gene lookup returns CDR1 MNHEY and CDR2 SMNVEV (reference sequence). The method was immunoSEQ multiplex PCR; TCRdb's version includes in-frame clones alone and lacks a portion of them. The sample consists of about 49,000 clones, approximately 94% of them appearing once. The chain uses TRBV27 and TRBJ2-3, with 7 bases matching TRBD2. The source is a female donor with multiple sclerosis, enrolled in a pregnancy study. The sequences come from CD8+ T cells from peripheral blood mononuclear cells, collected before pregnancy. CDR3 sequence reads: CASSLDPAGNTQYF. CDR3 sequence (DNA): TGTGCCAGCAGTTTAGATCCAGCGGGAAATACGCAGTATTTT.